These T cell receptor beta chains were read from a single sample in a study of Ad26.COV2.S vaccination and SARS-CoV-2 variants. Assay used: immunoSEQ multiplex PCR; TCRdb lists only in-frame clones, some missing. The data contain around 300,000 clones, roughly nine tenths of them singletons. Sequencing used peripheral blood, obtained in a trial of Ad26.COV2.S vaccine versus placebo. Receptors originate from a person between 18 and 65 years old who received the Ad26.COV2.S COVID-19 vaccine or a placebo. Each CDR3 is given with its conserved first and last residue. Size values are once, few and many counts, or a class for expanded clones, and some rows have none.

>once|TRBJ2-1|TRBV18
CASSPGRELMNEQFF
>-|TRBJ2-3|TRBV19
CASSLRLAGGTTTDTQYF
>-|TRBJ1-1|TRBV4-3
CASSQVPHTEAFF
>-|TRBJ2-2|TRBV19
CASSIKTNTGELFF
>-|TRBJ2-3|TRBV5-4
CASSLAASGTSTDTQYF
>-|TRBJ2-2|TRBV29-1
CSFLAGDTGELFF
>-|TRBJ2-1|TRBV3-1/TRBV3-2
CASSPGTSGAQSSYNEQFF
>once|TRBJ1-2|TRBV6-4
CASSDSSRPWGYTF
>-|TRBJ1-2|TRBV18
CASSPTGDGYTF
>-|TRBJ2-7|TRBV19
CASSRRRGTYEQYF
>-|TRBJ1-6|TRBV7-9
CASSLAGASSYNSPLHF
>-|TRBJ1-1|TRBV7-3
CASSLTFDTEAFF
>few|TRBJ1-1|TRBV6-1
CASSEPGTGKNEAFF
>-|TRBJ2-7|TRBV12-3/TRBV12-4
CASSSSYEQYF
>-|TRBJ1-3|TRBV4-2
CASSQQTGDSGNTIYF
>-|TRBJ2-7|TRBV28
CASSPRTSGAYEQYF
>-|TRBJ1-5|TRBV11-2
CASSLSGVNQPQHF
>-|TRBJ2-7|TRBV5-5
CASTISSGPYEQYF
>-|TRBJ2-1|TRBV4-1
CASSQDMDEQFF
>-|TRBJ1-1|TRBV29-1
CSVAWGDTEAFF
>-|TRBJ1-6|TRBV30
CAWSVGAVGLRNSPLHF
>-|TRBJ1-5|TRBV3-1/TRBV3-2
CASSRTGTYASNQPQHF
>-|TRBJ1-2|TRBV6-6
CASGQGGYGYTF
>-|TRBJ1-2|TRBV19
CASSIGRGSPYGYTF
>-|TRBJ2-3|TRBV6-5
CASKRGTSGADTQYF
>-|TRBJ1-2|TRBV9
CASSAAGRGYTF
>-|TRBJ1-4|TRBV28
CASSQQGAATNEKLFF
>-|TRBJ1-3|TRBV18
CASSPPEGPPGNTIYF
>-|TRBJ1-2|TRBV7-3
CASSPIQGYGYTF
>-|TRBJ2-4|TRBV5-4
CASSQRQGSWDIQYF
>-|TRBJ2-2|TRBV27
CASTPRAQGGANTGELFF
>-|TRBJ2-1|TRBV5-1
CASNPGQLNNEQFF
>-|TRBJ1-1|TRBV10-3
CAISVVEGTEAFF
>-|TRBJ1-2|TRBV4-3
CASSQDMMSILLNGYTF
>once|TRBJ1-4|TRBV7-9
CASSPTGLDEKLFF
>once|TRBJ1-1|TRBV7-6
CASSADRDMNTEAFF
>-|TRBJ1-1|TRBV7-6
CASSLPGQAASTEAFF
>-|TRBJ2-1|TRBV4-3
CASSQEGHYNEQFF
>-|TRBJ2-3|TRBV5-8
CASSLSTDTQYF
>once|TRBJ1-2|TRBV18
CASSPGSAGDYGYTF
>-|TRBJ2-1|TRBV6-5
CASDIAGANEQFF
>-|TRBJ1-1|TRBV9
CASSHKIGANTEAFF
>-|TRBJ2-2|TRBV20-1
CSASLVGELFF
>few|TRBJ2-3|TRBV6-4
CASSGTSGGADTQYF
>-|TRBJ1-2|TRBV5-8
CASSSGNYGYTF
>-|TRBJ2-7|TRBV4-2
CASSPKGSYHEQYF
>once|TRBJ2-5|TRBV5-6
CASSSREAGWDETQYF
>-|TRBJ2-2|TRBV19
CASSILAGGLNTGELFF
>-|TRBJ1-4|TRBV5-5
CASSLAVTGVVKLFF
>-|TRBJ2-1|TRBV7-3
CASSFKKGRAYNEQFF
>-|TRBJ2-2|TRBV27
CASSRQTSGSRTGELFF
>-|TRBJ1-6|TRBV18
CASSPRQGRTNNSPLHF
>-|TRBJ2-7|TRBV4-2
CASSQETSGGSYEQYF
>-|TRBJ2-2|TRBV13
CASSSQGSGELFF
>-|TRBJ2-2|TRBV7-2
CASSLVGGSRTGELFF
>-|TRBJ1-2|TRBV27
CASAPKGGEYGYTF
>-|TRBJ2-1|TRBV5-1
CASSWGGLYNEQFF